A single sample is the source of the 5 T cell receptor beta chains below, sequenced in a study of OX40 agonist ivuxolimab in advanced cancers. Profiled with immunoSEQ multiplex PCR; TCRdb holds only in-frame clones, not every one. The data show around 76,000 clones, roughly 91% seen once. Material: CD4+ or CD8+ T cells sorted from blood, obtained in a trial of the OX40 agonist ivuxolimab. The source is an adult with an advanced solid tumor such as melanoma, head and neck, liver or kidney cancer.

The rearrangement joins TRBV6-1 to TRBJ2-3, with D perhaps matching TRBD2 (6 bases). The germline V and J ends were trimmed by 9 bases and 1 base, with 11 bases remaining between them. Germline CDR1 is MNHNS and CDR2 is SASEGT. CDR3 length: 13 residues. CDR3 loop: CASPGLRTDTQYF. CDR3 DNA sequence: TGTGCCAGTCCGGGACTTCGCACAGATACGCAGTATTTT.

Only one count was recorded for this clone. This sequence joins TRBV6-1 and TRBJ1-1; D not certain. V dropped 8 bases and J dropped 0 bases, with 16 bases sitting between them. Germline V gene sequence: CDR1 MNHNS, CDR2 SASEGT. CDR3 size: 15 residues. CDR3 sequence: CASGLGFIMNTEAFF. The CDR3 coding sequence is TGTGCCAGCGGTCTTGGATTCATAATGAACACTGAAGCTTTCTTT.

This clone was counted a single time. The J gene is TRBJ1-3, the V gene TRBV4-1, with D unclear. Germline V gives CDR1 MGHRA, CDR2 YSYEKL. The germline V and J ends were trimmed by 0 bases and 0 bases, with 12 bases remaining between them. The CDR3 sequence is 17 residues long. The CDR3 nucleotides read TGCGCCAGCAGCCAAGATAACGTGCGGGGCTCTGGAAACACCATATATTTT. Translating it yields CASSQDNVRGSGNTIYF.

The V gene is TRBV6-1, the J gene TRBJ2-3; 7 bases are a match to TRBD2. The CDR3 contains 15 residues. CDR1 and CDR2 (germline): MNHNS, SASEGT. Trimming at V came to 6 bases and at J to 5 bases, leaving 11 bases not matched to a gene. The CDR3 loop is CASSPGGLQLDTQYF. The CDR3 DNA follows: TGTGCCAGCAGCCCGGGGGGACTTCAATTAGATACGCAGTATTTT.

The chain carries TRBV15 and TRBJ1-1; D ambiguous. The CDR3 is 16 amino acids. CDR1 and CDR2 (germline): LNHNV, YYDKDF (reference sequence). Trimming left V 4 bases short and J 0 bases short, with 15 bases between. The CDR3 here is CATSTDLSRLNTEAFF. The CDR3 DNA follows: TGTGCCACCAGCACGGACTTATCTAGGTTGAACACTGAAGCTTTCTTT. Using reference TRBV15 and TRBJ1-1 for the parts outside the CDR3, the full variable domain is DAMVIQNPRYQVTQFGKPVTLSCSQTLNHNVMYWYQQKSSQAPKLLFHYYDKDFNNEADTPDNFQSRRPNTSFCFLDIRSPGLGDTAMYLCATSTDLSRLNTEAFFGQGTRLTVV.